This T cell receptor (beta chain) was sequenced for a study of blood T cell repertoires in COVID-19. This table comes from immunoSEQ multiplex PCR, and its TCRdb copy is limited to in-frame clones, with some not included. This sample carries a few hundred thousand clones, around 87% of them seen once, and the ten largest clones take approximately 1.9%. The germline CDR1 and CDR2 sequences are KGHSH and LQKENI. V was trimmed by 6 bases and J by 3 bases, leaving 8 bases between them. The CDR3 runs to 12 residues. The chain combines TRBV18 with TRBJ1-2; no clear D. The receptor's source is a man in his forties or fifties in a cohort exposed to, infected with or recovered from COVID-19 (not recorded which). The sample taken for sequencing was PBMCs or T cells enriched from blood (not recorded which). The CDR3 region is CASSGVDYGYTF. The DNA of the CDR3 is TGTGCCAGCTCCGGGGTCGACTATGGCTACACCTTC.